Below, 27 T cell receptor beta chains from the same sample are listed, as sequenced in a study of cytomegalovirus exposure and HLA in healthy donors (dated by TCRdb to about 2017). The method was the immunoSEQ multiplex PCR assay. For the multiplex PCR, a mixture combining 60 forward primers for TCR Vbeta segments and 13 reverse primers for TCR Jbeta segments was used. The table comes from immuneACCESS by way of TCRdb, which keeps in-frame sequences with V and J called. Part of the clones is missing from these tables; in studies checked, under half for an unresolved V gene and the rest for unknown reasons. The sample table records around 70,000 clones; 70% to 85% of these occur just once. Together, the top ten hold around 3% of the sample. The sequenced material came from PBMCs. The receptors shown here come from a girl aged 5-17 years in good health and CMV-seropositive.

This clone was recorded once. V usage is TRBV7-6 and J usage is TRBJ1-1; D is unclear. There are 16 residues in the CDR3. Looked up from germline, CDR1 is SGHVS and CDR2 is FNYEAQ. V shed 1 base and J shed 5 bases, with 17 bases lying between them. The CDR3 here is CASSLVQLALETEAFF. The CDR3 nucleotides are TGTGCCAGCAGCTTAGTACAGCTAGCGCTGGAGACTGAAGCTTTCTTT.

This chain connects TRBV6-5 to TRBJ2-5, with D possibly TRBD2 on 6 matching bases. Germline CDR1 reads MNHEY; CDR2 reads SVGAGI. The V end lost 6 bases, the J end lost 2 bases, and 13 bases lay between the germline ends. The CDR3 loop spans 14 amino acids. CDR3 sequence reads: CASRYRERQETQYF. CDR3 bases: TGTGCCAGCAGGTACCGGGAGAGGCAAGAGACCCAGTACTTC.

The chain links TRBV4-1 to TRBJ2-7; 7 bases line up with TRBD2. Germline V gives CDR1 MGHRA, CDR2 YSYEKL. The trim removed 4 bases at V and 7 bases at J, leaving 16 bases unmatched. This CDR3 spans 16 amino acids. Written as DNA, the CDR3 is TGCGCCAGCAGCCGCGGTGGCGGGCGCGGGAGCGGGGAGCAGTACTTC. Translation: CASSRGGGRGSGEQYF.

The chain combines TRBV6-1 with TRBJ2-2; D perhaps matches TRBD1 (6 bases). The CDR3 is 14 amino acids. The germline V gene encodes CDR1 MNHNS and CDR2 SASEGT. The V end was cut by 4 bases, the J end by 4 bases, with 10 bases between. The CDR3 here is CASSGDTFTGELFF. CDR3 bases: TGTGCCAGCAGTGGGGACACGTTCACCGGGGAGCTGTTTTTT.

V gene TRBV25-1 combines with J gene TRBJ1-1; a possible D gene is TRBD1 (6 bases). The V gene lost 0 bases and the J gene lost 4 bases, with 12 bases spanning the gap. The germline V gene encodes CDR1 MGHDK and CDR2 SYGVNS. The CDR3 contains 15 residues. The CDR3 bases are TGTGCCAGCAGTGAATATAGGACCAGGGGCACTGAAGCTTTCTTT. Its translation: CASSEYRTRGTEAFF. Full variable domain (missing parts from reference TRBV25-1 and TRBJ1-1): EADIYQTPRYLVIGTGKKITLECSQTMGHDKMYWYQQDPGMELHLIHYSYGVNSTEKGDLSSESTVSRIRTEHFPLTLESARPSHTSQYLCASSEYRTRGTEAFFGQGTRLTVV.

This chain joins TRBV5-8 and TRBJ2-7, with 8 bases fitting TRBD1. Germline values: CDR1 SGHTS, CDR2 YDEGEE. The CDR3 spans 11 residues. J lost 9 bases, V lost 4 bases, and 3 bases had no gene match. The CDR3 here is CASSVTGAQYF. The CDR3 DNA reads TGTGCCAGCAGCGTGACAGGGGCGCAGTACTTC.

This rearrangement joins TRBV10-1 to TRBJ1-1, with 7 bases that match TRBD1. Trimming removed 4 bases from V and 5 bases from J; junction bases left unmatched: 1. The germline CDR1 and CDR2 sequences are WNHNN and SYGVQD (reference sequence). The CDR3 is 12 amino acids. The CDR3 DNA reads TGCGCCAGCAGTGCCAGGGGGACTGAAGCTTTCTTT. Amino acid sequence: CASSARGTEAFF.

The J gene is TRBJ1-2, the V gene TRBV5-1; D not resolved. The germline gives CDR1 SGHRS, CDR2 YFSETQ. The ends were cut back, 7 bases at V and 0 bases at J, with 10 bases in the middle. This CDR3 is 13 amino acids long. In DNA form, the CDR3 reads TGCGCCAGCCGGCGGCAATCTAACTATGGCTACACCTTC. The encoded protein is CASRRQSNYGYTF.

The chain is built from TRBV7-9 and TRBJ1-1; D remains ambiguous. V was cut by 6 bases and J by 5 bases, with 16 bases left in between. Per germline, CDR1 SEHNR and CDR2 FQNEAQ (reference sequence). The CDR3 is made up of 14 amino acids. CDR3 nucleotides: TGTGCCAGCAGGCACCCCGGGCGCGGGACTGAAGCTTTCTTT. Residues: CASRHPGRGTEAFF.

This chain joins TRBV29-1 and TRBJ2-3; TRBD2 matches 12 bases. Germline CDR1 reads SQVTM; CDR2 reads ANQGSEA. There are 15 residues in the CDR3. The junction had 15 bases not matched to a gene; V was cut back by 8 bases and J by 9 bases. The CDR3: CSTPGSLAGGGTQYF. The CDR3 DNA reads TGCAGCACCCCCGGGAGTCTAGCGGGAGGGGGGACGCAGTATTTT.

V and J are TRBV28 and TRBJ2-7, with TRBD2 matching over 7 bases. V lost 2 bases, J lost 4 bases, and 8 bases stayed unmatched. The CDR3 spans 15 residues. Germline CDR1 and CDR2: MDHEN and SYDVKM. DNA for the CDR3: TGTGCCAGCAGTTTAGCCCTAGCGGTGGGTTACGAGCAGTACTTC. This sequence encodes CASSLALAVGYEQYF.

The J gene is TRBJ2-1, the V gene TRBV6-1; 10 nucleotides align to TRBD2. The germline V gene has CDR1 MNHNS and CDR2 SASEGT. V was pared by 2 bases and J by 9 bases, with 7 bases of the junction left unmatched. This CDR3 has 15 residues. The CDR3 loop is CASSEQRGGYSEQFF. CDR3 DNA sequence: TGTGCCAGCAGTGAACAGCGGGGGGGCTATAGTGAGCAGTTCTTC.

The chain couples TRBV28 to TRBJ1-5; 10 positions match TRBD1. V lost 6 bases, J lost 4 bases, and 6 bases stayed unmatched. Germline V gene data show CDR1 as MDHEN and CDR2 as SYDVKM. This CDR3 comprises 15 residues. The CDR3 bases are TGTGCCAGCAGAAGGGGACAGGGGATAAATCAGCCCCAGCATTTT. Its protein is CASRRGQGINQPQHF. Full variable domain (outside the CDR3, taken from reference TRBV28 and TRBJ1-5): DVKVTQSSRYLVKRTGEKVFLECVQDMDHENMFWYRQDPGLGLRLIYFSYDVKMKEKGDIPEGYSVSREKKERFSLILESASTNQTSMYLCASRRGQGINQPQHFGDGTRLSIL.

This chain connects TRBV11-1 to TRBJ2-1; D possibly corresponds to TRBD1 (8 bases). The CDR3 covers 15 residues. The germline gives CDR1 SGHAT, CDR2 FQDESV (reference sequence). V was cut by 6 bases and J by 4 bases, with 16 bases left in between. CDR3 DNA sequence: TGTGCCAGCAGGGGGGGGACAGGCTCGTACAATGAGCAGTTCTTC. As protein: CASRGGTGSYNEQFF.

The V gene is TRBV5-1, the J gene TRBJ2-3; D is possibly TRBD1 (7 bases). CDR1 is SGHRS and CDR2 is YFSETQ in the germline V gene. Trimming pared 4 bases from V and 4 bases from J, leaving 19 bases between. This CDR3 is 16 amino acids long. Written as DNA, the CDR3 is TGCGCCAGCAGCCCTCTAGGGGGCGGAGGGGCAGATACGCAGTATTTT. The encoded protein is CASSPLGGGGADTQYF.

This clone was seen once. The rearrangement links TRBV27 to TRBJ1-5; D remains ambiguous. CDR3 size: 14 residues. Trimming took 5 bases from V and 0 from J, leaving 8 bases between them. Germline CDR1 is MNHEY and CDR2 is SMNVEV (reference sequence). In nucleotides, the CDR3 is TGTGCCAGCAGTCCTTTATATAGCAATCAGCCCCAGCATTTT. Its protein is CASSPLYSNQPQHF.

This clone was seen a single time. The rearrangement joins TRBV5-4 to TRBJ2-7; TRBD2 matches 9 bases. CDR1 and CDR2 from the germline V gene are SGHNT and YYREEE (reference sequence). The CDR3 runs to 18 residues. The trim removed 0 bases at V and 4 bases at J, leaving 14 bases unmatched. CDR3 region: CASSLDVGGGALGYEQYF. The CDR3 bases are TGTGCCAGCAGCTTGGATGTTGGCGGGGGGGCCCTAGGTTACGAGCAGTACTTC.

The chain links TRBV7-8 to TRBJ1-5; D is uncertain. The CDR3 sequence is 15 residues long. Per germline, CDR1 SGHVS and CDR2 FQNEAQ. V lost 1 base to trimming and J lost 2 bases, with 9 bases between them. The CDR3: CASSLEHGGNQPQHF. The CDR3 coding sequence is TGTGCCAGCAGCTTAGAGCACGGAGGCAATCAGCCCCAGCATTTT.

This sequence joins TRBV4-2 and TRBJ2-3, with 14 nucleotides matching TRBD2. The CDR3 sequence is 18 residues long. Germline lookup yields CDR1 LGHNA and CDR2 YNFKEQ. V was pared by 0 bases and J by 6 bases, with 8 bases of the junction left unmatched. The CDR3 DNA sequence: TGTGCCAGCAGCCAAGATGGACTAGCGGGGGGACTCCCCGATACGCAGTATTTT. Its translation: CASSQDGLAGGLPDTQYF.

The V gene is TRBV5-1, the J gene TRBJ2-2; 7 nucleotides match TRBD2. Germline V gene lookup returns CDR1 SGHRS and CDR2 YFSETQ. J was trimmed by 4 bases and V by 6 bases; bases with no gene match: 9. The CDR3 length is 15 residues. The CDR3 DNA follows: TGCGCCAGCACCTCCGGGACTACGGCCACCGGGGAGCTGTTTTTT. Residues: CASTSGTTATGELFF.

The chain has TRBV5-6 and TRBJ2-5; weak D call: TRBD2 (7 bases). Trimming cost V 4 bases and J 1 base, with 8 bases left between them. The CDR3 is made up of 13 amino acids. Germline V gives CDR1 SGHDT, CDR2 YYEEEE. CDR3 loop: CASSRGGQETQYF. Here the CDR3 DNA reads TGTGCCAGCAGCAGGGGGGGCCAAGAGACCCAGTACTTC. The full variable domain, its missing parts supplied by reference TRBV5-6 and TRBJ2-5, is DAGVTQSPTHLIKTRGQQVTLRCSPKSGHDTVSWYQQALGQGPQFIFQYYEEEERQRGNFPDRFSGHQFPNYSSELNVNALLLGDSALYLCASSRGGQETQYFGPGTRLLVL.

The V gene is TRBV4-1, the J gene TRBJ2-1; 8 bases map to TRBD2. The germline V gene has CDR1 MGHRA and CDR2 YSYEKL. The CDR3 runs 13 residues. J gave up 6 bases and V 4 bases, and 2 bases lay outside the gene matches. CDR3 bases: TGCGCCAGCAGCCGTACTAGCGGCAATGAGCAGTTCTTC. Protein sequence: CASSRTSGNEQFF.

Only a few counts were recorded for this clone. V usage is TRBV6-5 and J usage is TRBJ1-2; D is uncertain. This CDR3 region has 16 residues. Between the trimmed V and J ends, which lost 2 bases and 0 bases, there was a span of 13 bases. Germline values: CDR1 MNHEY, CDR2 SVGAGI. The DNA of the CDR3 is TGTGCCAGCAGTTACGGCCCGTCTCAGGCTAACTATGGCTACACCTTC. Residues: CASSYGPSQANYGYTF.

V and J are TRBV18 and TRBJ1-2; maybe TRBD1 (5 bases). Germline CDR1 KGHSH, CDR2 LQKENI. V was cut by 3 bases and J by 4 bases, with 12 bases left in between. The CDR3 is made up of 14 amino acids. CDR3 residues: CASSPGTDSYGYTF. The CDR3 coding sequence is TGTGCCAGCTCACCCGGGACTGACTCCTATGGCTACACCTTC.

V gene TRBV5-1 combines with J gene TRBJ2-5; 7 nucleotides align to TRBD1. With 3 bases clipped from V and 2 bases from J, the junction kept 7 bases outside the gene matches. CDR3 length: 15 residues. CDR1 SGHRS and CDR2 YFSETQ come from the germline V gene. CDR3 sequence reads: CASSSDDRAQETQYF. Written as DNA, the CDR3 is TGCGCCAGCAGCTCAGATGACAGGGCTCAAGAGACCCAGTACTTC.

The V gene is TRBV30, the J gene TRBJ2-7; 8 nucleotides align to TRBD1. J was trimmed by 6 bases and V by 5 bases; bases with no gene match: 9. CDR1 is GTSNPN, CDR2 SVGIG, per germline (reference sequence). The CDR3 spans 13 residues. Here the CDR3 reads CAWCDFTGGEQYF. CDR3 coding DNA: TGTGCCTGGTGTGACTTTACAGGGGGCGAGCAGTACTTC.

The gene calls are TRBV2 and TRBJ2-7, with a weak D call TRBD1 (5 bases). The CDR3 has 13 residues. Germline V gives CDR1 SNHLY, CDR2 FYNNEI. V lost 6 bases to trimming and J lost 0 bases, with 9 bases between them. The CDR3 spells CASSPQGSYEQYF. DNA for the CDR3: TGTGCCAGCAGCCCCCAGGGCTCCTACGAGCAGTACTTC.